The clone carrying this T cell receptor (beta chain) has ten or more counts. During its preparation, the TCRbeta library received unique molecular identifiers. TCRdb re-analysed the PCR reads in MiXCR, keeping a single row per CDR3 protein. The sample yields approximately 30,000 distinct CDR3 sequences, about 6.3% seen once. The data were obtained in a study of T-cell reconstitution after alpha-beta-depleted transplantation in children. Trimming took off 6 bases at V and 0 bases at J, with 15 bases between the two ends. The germline gives CDR1 MDHEN, CDR2 SYDVKM. The CDR3 extends over 15 amino acids. The sample here was PBMCs, mostly from graft donor cells, taken 180 days after TCRalphabeta/CD19-depleted stem cell transplant. This chain connects TRBV28 to TRBJ2-7, with a weak D call TRBD1 (5 bases). The receptor comes from a male patient younger than 18 who had a stem cell transplant for acute myeloid leukemia, so the T cells may come from the graft donor. The CDR3 nucleotides are TGTGCCAGCAGGTCGGCAGGGCCCGTCTCCTACGAGCAGTACTTC. It yields the protein CASRSAGPVSYEQYF.